This entry is about one T cell receptor (beta chain). Its antigen target is currently unknown. No much larger clonotype is one base removed from it; base qualities were not supplied. This sample was included in a study of a mutant IDH1 vaccine in newly diagnosed glioma (dated by TCRdb to 2020 to 2022). Regarding the complete study: Vaccination started 4-6 weeks after radiotherapy alone, or was given together with temozolomide cycles in the groups whose treatment included chemotherapy. Of the roughly 32 treated patients, approximately 62% were male and roughly 38% were female, and a mean age of 40.4 years was recorded. Before enrollment, most patients had been given radiochemotherapy with temozolomide as standard therapy, while the rest had received either radiotherapy alone or temozolomide alone. The week-35 safety follow-up was designated visit V12, and the week-47 end of study was designated visit V13. Peripheral blood was collected at six visits: V03 (baseline), V05, V07, V10, V12 and V13. Longitudinal TCRB deep sequencing was done for roughly 23 treated patients, wherever samples were available for exploratory analyses. Points the paper makes about the study in general: According to the authors, sample limitations meant that analyses of patient blood samples could not be reproduced. Vaccine-induced immune responses across multiple MHC alleles were detected in about 93% of patients. Pseudoprogression seemed to be unrelated to changes in the top peripheral T cell clonotypes found by TCRB sequencing. Selection of PBMC samples for TCRB deep sequencing was based on availability.

The library relied on the immunoSEQ multiplex PCR assay. Rearranged TCR beta chain sequences were amplified using the hsTCRB Kit according to the manufacturer's protocol. Sequencing of TCRB libraries was carried out on an Illumina MiSeq. Regarding the original processing steps: Demultiplexing, trimming and gene mapping were performed with the kit vendor's proprietary platform. TCRdb re-hosts the immuneACCESS table, in-frame sequences only. Its copies lack some clones; in the studies checked, an unresolved V gene accounts for under half of them, and the cause for the rest is not known. V, J and clone size reflect that table, while D and trimming were determined from the DNA. For this sample the table gives tens of thousands of clones, of which 92% were detected only once. More than 2% of the sample is held by the ten biggest clonotypes. Per the publication, the time point label means: week 35, safety follow-up. Each vaccine dose was 300 ug of a 20-mer mutant IDH1 peptide in Montanide, given subcutaneously with topical imiquimod. Patients were given eight vaccinations, in weeks 1, 3, 5, 7, 11, 15, 19 and 23, which matched visits V03 through V10. Newly diagnosed WHO grade 3 or 4 IDH1-mutant astrocytomas showing loss of nuclear ATRX were present in the donors. The samples were drawn from NOA16, a multicentre, single-arm, open-label phase I trial in Germany that tested a mutant IDH1 peptide vaccine in humans for the first time. The DNeasy Blood and Tissue Kit was used to extract genomic DNA from EDTA blood for TCRB sequencing.

The sample here was PBMCs, taken from a glioma patient whose treatment included an IDH1 peptide vaccine. This receptor was obtained from a man aged 50 to 60 with glioma.

CDR3 protein: CASSVAGTALYEQYF. Read as DNA, the sequence is TGTGCCAGCAGCGTAGCCGGGACGGCCCTCTACGAGCAGTACTTC. This chain is built from TRBV9 and TRBJ2-7; the D gene could be TRBD1 or TRBD2, each one agreeing over 5 bases. Between the V and J ends, shortened by 0 bases and 3 bases respectively, the junction contains 13 bases. CDR3 length: 15 amino acids, cysteine to phenylalanine. Kept here is only the CDR3 DNA, which spans 45 bases and is read in frame from base 1. Per the germline V gene, SGDLS is the CDR1 and YYNGEE is the CDR2.